This T cell receptor (beta chain) stems from a study of cytomegalovirus exposure and HLA in healthy donors. Findings of the study overall: Later, an analysis found that common viral pathogens appeared to be linked with several of the most significant clusters.

Only one count was recorded for this clone. What it binds is unknown. Germline V gives CDR1 SEHNR, CDR2 FQNEAQ (reference sequence). The CDR3 sequence is 16 residues long. V gave up 4 bases and J gave up 8 bases; unmatched junction bases: 14. The PCR used 60 Vbeta and 13 Jbeta primers. Assay: immunoSEQ multiplex PCR; the TCRdb copy retains only in-frame clones and omits some. The data contain almost 95,000 clones, approximately 71% of them singletons. The sample taken for sequencing was PBMCs. The sequence came from a man over 45 in good health and CMV-seronegative. The chain is built from TRBV7-9 and TRBJ1-1, with 9 bases identical to TRBD1. CDR3 in amino acids: CASSSGQGPPGREAFF. The CDR3 DNA reads as TGTGCCAGCAGCTCCGGACAGGGGCCGCCAGGAAGGGAAGCTTTCTTT. The entire variable domain, with the rest obtained from reference TRBV7-9 and TRBJ1-1, is as follows: DTGVSQNPRHKITKRGQNVTFRCDPISEHNRLYWYRQTLGQGPEFLTYFQNEAQLEKSRLLSDRFSAERPKGSFSTLEIQRTEQGDSAMYLCASSSGQGPPGREAFFGQGTRLTVV.